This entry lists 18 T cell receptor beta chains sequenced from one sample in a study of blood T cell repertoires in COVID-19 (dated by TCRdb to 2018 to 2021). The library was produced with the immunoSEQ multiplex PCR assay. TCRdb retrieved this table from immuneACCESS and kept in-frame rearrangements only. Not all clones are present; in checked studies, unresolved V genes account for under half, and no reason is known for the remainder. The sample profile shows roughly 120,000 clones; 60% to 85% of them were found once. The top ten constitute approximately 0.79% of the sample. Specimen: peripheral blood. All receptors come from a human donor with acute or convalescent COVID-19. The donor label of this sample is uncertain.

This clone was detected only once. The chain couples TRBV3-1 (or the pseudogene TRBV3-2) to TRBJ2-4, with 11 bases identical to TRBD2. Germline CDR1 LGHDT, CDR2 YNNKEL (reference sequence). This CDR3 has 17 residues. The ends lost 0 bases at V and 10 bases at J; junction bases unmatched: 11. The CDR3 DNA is TGTGCCAGCAGCCAAGAGGTGCTAGCGGGGGGTGAGGGGATTCAGTACTTC. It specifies CASSQEVLAGGEGIQYF.

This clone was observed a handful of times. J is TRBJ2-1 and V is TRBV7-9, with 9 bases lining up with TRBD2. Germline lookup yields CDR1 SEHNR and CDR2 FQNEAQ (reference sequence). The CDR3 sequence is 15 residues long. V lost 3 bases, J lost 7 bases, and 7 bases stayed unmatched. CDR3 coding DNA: TGTGCCAGCAGCTTTATCCAGACTAGCGGTAATGAGCAGTTCTTC. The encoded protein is CASSFIQTSGNEQFF.

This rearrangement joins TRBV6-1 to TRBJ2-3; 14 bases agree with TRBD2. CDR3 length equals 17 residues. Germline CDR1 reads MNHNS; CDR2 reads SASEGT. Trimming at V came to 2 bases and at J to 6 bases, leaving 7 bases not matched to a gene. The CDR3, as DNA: TGTGCCAGCAGTGAAAGACTAGCGGGGGGGATAAGGGATACGCAGTATTTT. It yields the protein CASSERLAGGIRDTQYF.

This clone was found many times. CDR3 protein: CASSSCRDRGESNTEAFF. The CDR3 DNA is TGTGCCAGCAGCAGCTGCCGCGACAGGGGCGAGTCGAACACTGAAGCTTTCTTT. This chain joins TRBV21-1 and TRBJ1-1; the table's D call of TRBD1 was not tested on the DNA. TRBV21-1 represents a pseudogene. This CDR3 is 18 amino acids long.

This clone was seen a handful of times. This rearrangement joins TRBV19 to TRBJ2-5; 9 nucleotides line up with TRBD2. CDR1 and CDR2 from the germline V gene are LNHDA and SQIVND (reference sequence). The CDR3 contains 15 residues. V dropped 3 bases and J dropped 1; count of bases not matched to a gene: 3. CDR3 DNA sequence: TGTGCCAGTAGTATTAGCGGGGGTCCCCAAGAGACCCAGTACTTC. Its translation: CASSISGGPQETQYF.

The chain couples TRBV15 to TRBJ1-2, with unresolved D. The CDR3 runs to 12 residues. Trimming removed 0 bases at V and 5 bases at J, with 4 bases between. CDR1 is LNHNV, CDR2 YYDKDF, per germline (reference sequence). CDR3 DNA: TGTGCCACCAGCAGAGATTCGTATGGCTACACCTTC. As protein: CATSRDSYGYTF.

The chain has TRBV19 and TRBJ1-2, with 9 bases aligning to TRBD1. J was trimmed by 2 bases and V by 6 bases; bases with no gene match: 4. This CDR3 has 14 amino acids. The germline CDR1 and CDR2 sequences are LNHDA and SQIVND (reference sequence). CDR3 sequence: CASSLGTGNYGYTF. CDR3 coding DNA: TGTGCCAGTAGCCTAGGGACAGGGAACTATGGCTACACCTTC.

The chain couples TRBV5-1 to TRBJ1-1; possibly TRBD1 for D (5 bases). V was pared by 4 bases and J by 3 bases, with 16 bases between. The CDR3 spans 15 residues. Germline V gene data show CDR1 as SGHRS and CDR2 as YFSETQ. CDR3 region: CASSPRAGWDTEAFF. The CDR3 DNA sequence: TGCGCCAGCAGCCCTCGGGCAGGGTGGGACACTGAAGCTTTCTTT.

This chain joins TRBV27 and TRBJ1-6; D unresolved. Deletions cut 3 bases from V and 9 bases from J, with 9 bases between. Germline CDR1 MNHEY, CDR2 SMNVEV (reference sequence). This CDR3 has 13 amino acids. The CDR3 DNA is TGTGCCAGCAGTTTGACTAGGGCTTCACCCCTCCACTTT. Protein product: CASSLTRASPLHF.

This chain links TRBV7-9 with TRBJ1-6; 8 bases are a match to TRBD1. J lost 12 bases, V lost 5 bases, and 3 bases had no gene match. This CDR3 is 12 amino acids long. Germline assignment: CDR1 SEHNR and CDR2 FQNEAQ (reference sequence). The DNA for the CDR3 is TGTGCCAGCAGCCCCGGACAGGGACCCCTCCACTTT. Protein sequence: CASSPGQGPLHF.

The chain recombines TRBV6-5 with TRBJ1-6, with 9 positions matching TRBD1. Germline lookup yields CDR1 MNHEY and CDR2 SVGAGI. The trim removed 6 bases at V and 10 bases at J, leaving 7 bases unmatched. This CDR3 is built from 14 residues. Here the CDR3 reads CASRRTGERSPLHF. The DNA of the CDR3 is TGTGCCAGCAGACGGACAGGGGAGAGGTCACCCCTCCACTTT.

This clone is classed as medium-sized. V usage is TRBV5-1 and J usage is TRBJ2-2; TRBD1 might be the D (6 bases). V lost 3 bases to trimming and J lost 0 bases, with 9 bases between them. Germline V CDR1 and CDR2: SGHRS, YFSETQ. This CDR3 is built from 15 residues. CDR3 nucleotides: TGCGCCAGCAGCTCCGGGACATCGAACACCGGGGAGCTGTTTTTT. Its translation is CASSSGTSNTGELFF.

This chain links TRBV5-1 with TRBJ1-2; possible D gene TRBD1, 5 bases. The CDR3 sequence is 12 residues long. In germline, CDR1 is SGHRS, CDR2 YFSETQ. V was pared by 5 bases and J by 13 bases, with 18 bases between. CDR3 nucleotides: TGCGCCAGCAGGGAAGGGGAGGGAACCATCACCTTC. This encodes CASREGEGTITF.

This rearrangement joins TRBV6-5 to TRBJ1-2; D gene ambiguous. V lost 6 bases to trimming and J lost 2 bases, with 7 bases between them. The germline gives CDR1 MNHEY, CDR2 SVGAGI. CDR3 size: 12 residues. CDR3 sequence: CASRLVNYGYTF. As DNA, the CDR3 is TGTGCCAGCAGATTAGTGAACTATGGCTACACCTTC.

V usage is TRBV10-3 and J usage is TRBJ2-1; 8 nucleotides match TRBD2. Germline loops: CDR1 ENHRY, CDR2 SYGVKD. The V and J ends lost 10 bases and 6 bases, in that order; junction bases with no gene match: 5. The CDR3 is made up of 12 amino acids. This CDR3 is CATGGAGNEQFF. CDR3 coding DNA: TGTGCCACGGGAGGGGCGGGCAATGAGCAGTTCTTC.

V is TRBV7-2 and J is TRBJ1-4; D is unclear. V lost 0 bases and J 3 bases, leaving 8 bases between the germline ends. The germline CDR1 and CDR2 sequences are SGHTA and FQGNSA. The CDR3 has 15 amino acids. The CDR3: CASSLAAQPNEKLFF. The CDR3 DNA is TGTGCCAGCAGCTTAGCAGCACAGCCTAATGAAAAACTGTTTTTT.

CDR3 sequence (DNA): TGCGCCAGTACCCCGGAGACAGGGATTTTCACCGGGGAGCTGTTTTTT. Translated, it gives CASTPETGIFTGELFF. The chain combines TRBV10-2 with TRBJ2-2; the match to TRBD1 covers 7 bases. The CDR3 totals 16 residues. V shed 9 bases, J shed 4 bases, and the junction held 14 bases outside the gene matches. Germline V lookup: CDR1 WSHSY, CDR2 SAAADI.

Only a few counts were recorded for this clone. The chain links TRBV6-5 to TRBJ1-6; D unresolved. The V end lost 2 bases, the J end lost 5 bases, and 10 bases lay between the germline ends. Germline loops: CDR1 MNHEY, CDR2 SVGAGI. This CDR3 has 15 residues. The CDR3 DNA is TGTGCCAGCAGTTACGGAGGACCGGATAATTCACCCCTCCACTTT. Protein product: CASSYGGPDNSPLHF.